The present T cell receptor (beta chain) was sequenced within a study of OX40 agonist ivuxolimab in advanced cancers. Regarding the study as a whole: Both CD4+ and CD8+ T cell populations in blood had undergone clonal expansion by week 6 at 0.1 to 3.0 mg/kg.

This CDR3 is built from 13 residues. J lost 6 bases, V lost 8 bases, and 9 bases had no gene match. Germline V lookup: CDR1 MNHEY, CDR2 SMNVEV (reference sequence). The repertoire was sequenced with immunoSEQ multiplex PCR; TCRdb's copy has only in-frame clones and lacks some. The sample gives 35,000 to 50,000 clones, around nine tenths of which show up once; around 20% is in the top ten. This clone has a single count. What it binds is unknown. The sequence was collected from an adult with an advanced solid tumor such as melanoma, head and neck, liver or kidney cancer. This rearrangement joins TRBV27 to TRBJ1-1; the match to TRBD1 covers 7 bases. Sample: CD4+ or CD8+ T cells sorted from blood, taken in a trial of the OX40 agonist ivuxolimab. This CDR3 reads CASSTGRTAEAFF. Here the CDR3 DNA reads TGTGCCAGCTCGACAGGGCGAACCGCTGAAGCTTTCTTT.